What follows is one T cell receptor (beta chain) and its context. This entry belongs to a study of blood T cell repertoires in COVID-19. Study at large: Samples came from the United States, Italy and Spain, spanning acute and convalescent COVID-19. Sources were T cells, B-cell-depleted T cells, or PBMCs; the material itself was cDNA or gDNA.

Original processing notes: By means of reference gene primer amplification, nucleated cell counts were estimated. Some clones are missing from TCRdb's copy, which holds only in-frame ones; the method was immunoSEQ multiplex PCR. Clone size and V and J calls were adopted from that table, with D and trimming inferred from the DNA. The sample has more than 95,000 clones; about four fifths are singletons. With V trimmed by 11 bases and J by 6 bases, 21 bases remained unmatched. The CDR3 is 16 residues long. The germline CDR1 and CDR2 sequences are SGHTA and FQGNSA. This clonotype was obtained from a woman in her 70s with acute or convalescent COVID-19. The J gene is TRBJ1-2, the V gene TRBV7-2, with 7 bases matching TRBD1. The sequenced sample consisted of peripheral blood. CDR3 DNA: TGTGCCGGCTCTAGGGAAGATTCCGGGACAGTCCATGGCTACACCTTC. It translates to CAGSREDSGTVHGYTF.